This T cell receptor (beta chain) derives from a study of OX40 agonist ivuxolimab in advanced cancers. Germline-derived CDR1 and CDR2 are LNHDA and SQIVND (reference sequence). The CDR3 has 16 amino acids. V was pared by 6 bases and J by 0 bases, with 14 bases between. This clone was counted ten times or more. The assay was immunoSEQ multiplex PCR, and TCRdb's table has in-frame clones only and misses some. The table lists under 100,000 clones, roughly 80% of them singletons. This sample comprised CD4+ or CD8+ T cells sorted from blood, obtained in a trial of the OX40 agonist ivuxolimab. The receptor was isolated from an adult with an advanced solid tumor such as melanoma, head and neck, liver or kidney cancer. V usage is TRBV19 and J usage is TRBJ1-4; D is unclear. The CDR3 DNA sequence: TGTGCCAGTAGCCTAGCGGACGGTTCAACTAATGAAAAACTGTTTTTT. It encodes CASSLADGSTNEKLFF.